This T cell receptor (beta chain) emerged from a study of blood T cells in healthy people across ages. Then a second PCR, running roughly 7 to 11 cycles, was carried out with a sample-barcoded 5' primer and a J-beta primer mix. Each cDNA molecule carried a tag from a template-switch adaptor that contained 12 random nucleotides. MiXCR, run by TCRdb on the 5' RACE reads, gives a single entry per CDR3 protein. Among some 1,000,000 distinct CDR3 sequences listed, approximately 25% were seen once. The CDR3 is 14 amino acids. The V end lost 3 bases, the J end lost 6 bases, and 13 bases lay between the germline ends. Looked up from germline, CDR1 is KGHDR and CDR2 is SFDVKD. This same sample was also taken into another study, of T cells of mothers and their children.

The chain links TRBV24-1 to TRBJ1-2, with no clear D. This clonotype was obtained from a girl aged 2 to 9 in good health. Sequenced input: blood. This chain's CDR3 is CATSDEAARHGYTF. CDR3 DNA: TGTGCCACCAGTGATGAGGCCGCCCGGCATGGCTACACCTTC.